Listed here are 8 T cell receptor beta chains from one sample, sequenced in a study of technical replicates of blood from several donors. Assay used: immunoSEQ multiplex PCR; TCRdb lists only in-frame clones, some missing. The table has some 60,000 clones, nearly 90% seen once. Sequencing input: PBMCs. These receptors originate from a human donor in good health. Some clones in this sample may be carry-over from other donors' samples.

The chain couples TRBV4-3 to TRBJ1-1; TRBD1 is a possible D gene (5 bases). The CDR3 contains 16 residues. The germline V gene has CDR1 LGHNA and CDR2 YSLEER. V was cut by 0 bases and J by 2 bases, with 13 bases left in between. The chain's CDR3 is CASSQDGASGNTEAFF. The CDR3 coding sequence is TGCGCCAGCAGCCAAGATGGGGCCTCAGGAAACACTGAAGCTTTCTTT.

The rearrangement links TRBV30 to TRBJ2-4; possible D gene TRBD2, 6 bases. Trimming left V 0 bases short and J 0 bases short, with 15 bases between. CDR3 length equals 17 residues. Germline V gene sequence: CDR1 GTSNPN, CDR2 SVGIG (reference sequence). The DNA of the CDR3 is TGTGCCTGGAGTGTGGCGGGACCGTATTTAGCCAAAAACATTCAGTACTTC. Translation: CAWSVAGPYLAKNIQYF.

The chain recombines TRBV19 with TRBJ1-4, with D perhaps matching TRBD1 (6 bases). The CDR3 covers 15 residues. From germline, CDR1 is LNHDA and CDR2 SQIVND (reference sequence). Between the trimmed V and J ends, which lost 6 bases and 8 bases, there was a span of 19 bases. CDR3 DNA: TGTGCCAGTAGCCGTTCAGGGGTGTCGGGGGAAAAACTGTTTTTT. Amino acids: CASSRSGVSGEKLFF.

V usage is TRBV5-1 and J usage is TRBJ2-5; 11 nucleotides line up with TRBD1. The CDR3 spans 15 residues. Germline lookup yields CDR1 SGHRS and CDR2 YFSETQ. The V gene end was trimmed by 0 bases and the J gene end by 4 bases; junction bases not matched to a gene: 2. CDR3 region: CASSLVGTGGETQYF. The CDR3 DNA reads TGCGCCAGCAGCTTGGTAGGGACAGGGGGAGAGACCCAGTACTTC.

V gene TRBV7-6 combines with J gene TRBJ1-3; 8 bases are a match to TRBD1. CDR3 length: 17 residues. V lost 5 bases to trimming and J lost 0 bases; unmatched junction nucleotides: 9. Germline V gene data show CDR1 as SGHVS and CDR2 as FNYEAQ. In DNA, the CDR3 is TGTGCCAGCAGCCCCCGACAGGGGTCCCCCTCTGGAAACACCATATATTTT. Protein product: CASSPRQGSPSGNTIYF.

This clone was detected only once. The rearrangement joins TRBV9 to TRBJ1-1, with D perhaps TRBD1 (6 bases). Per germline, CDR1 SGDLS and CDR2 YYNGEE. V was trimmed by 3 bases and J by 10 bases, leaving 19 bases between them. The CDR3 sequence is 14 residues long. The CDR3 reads CASSGRVGGGPAFF. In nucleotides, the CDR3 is TGTGCCAGCAGCGGGCGAGTTGGTGGGGGCCCAGCTTTCTTT.

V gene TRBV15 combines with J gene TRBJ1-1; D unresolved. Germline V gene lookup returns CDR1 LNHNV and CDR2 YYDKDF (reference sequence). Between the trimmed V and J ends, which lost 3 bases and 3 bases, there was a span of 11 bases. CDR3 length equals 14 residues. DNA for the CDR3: TGTGCCACCAGCAGGACGCGGGTGTACACTGAAGCTTTCTTT. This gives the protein CATSRTRVYTEAFF.

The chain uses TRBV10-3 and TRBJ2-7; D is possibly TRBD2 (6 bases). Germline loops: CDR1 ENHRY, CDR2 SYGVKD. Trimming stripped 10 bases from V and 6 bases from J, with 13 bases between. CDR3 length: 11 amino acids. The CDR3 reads CATTPGGEQYF. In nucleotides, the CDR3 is TGTGCCACAACCCCCGGGGGCGAGCAGTACTTC.